The entry below gives a single TCR beta chain sequence along with its context. The data were obtained in a study of blood T cell repertoires in COVID-19. Categorization into cohorts depended on clinical history that participants reported. Two negative PCRs, clearance, or symptom resolution had been documented for recovered Cohort 3 donors. Assay: immunoSEQ multiplex PCR; the TCRdb copy retains only in-frame clones and omits some. This repertoire shows about 200,000 clones, around 89% found once; its top ten account for about 1.3%. Input material: PBMCs or T cells enriched from blood (not recorded which). The sequence derives from a man younger than 45 who had recovered from COVID-19.

Here the CDR3 reads CASSPGQFYEQYF. The CDR3 coding sequence is TGTGCCAGCAGTCCGGGACAGTTCTACGAGCAGTACTTC. This rearrangement joins TRBV6-2 or TRBV6-3 to TRBJ2-7; 7 bases line up with TRBD1. J lost 3 bases, V lost 5 bases, and 4 bases had no gene match. CDR3 length equals 13 residues. Looked up from germline, CDR1 is MNHEY and CDR2 is SVGEGT.